This paragraph reports one T cell receptor (beta chain). Per the authors' pipeline: Reference gene primer amplification gave nucleated cell count estimates. Some clones are missing from TCRdb's copy, which holds only in-frame ones; the method was immunoSEQ multiplex PCR. The V and J calls and clone size were taken over from that table, and D and trimming were inferred from the DNA. The sample has more than 150,000 clones, 80% to 90% seen once. CDR1 is SEHNR and CDR2 is FQNEAQ in the germline V gene (reference sequence). The CDR3 has 14 amino acids. The V and J ends lost 7 bases and 2 bases, in that order; junction bases with no gene match: 5. These data belong to a study of blood T cell repertoires in COVID-19. Study information: Samples of COVID-19 (acute and convalescent) were obtained from the United States, Italy and Spain. Sources were T cells, B-cell-depleted T cells, or PBMCs; the material itself was cDNA or gDNA.

The sequence was obtained from a woman between 65 and 79 years old with acute or convalescent COVID-19. The sample consisted of peripheral blood. The rearrangement uses TRBV7-9 and TRBJ1-2; 9 nucleotides line up with TRBD1. In DNA, the CDR3 is TGTGCCAGCAACCCGGGACAGGGAAACTATGGCTACACCTTC. It translates to CASNPGQGNYGYTF.